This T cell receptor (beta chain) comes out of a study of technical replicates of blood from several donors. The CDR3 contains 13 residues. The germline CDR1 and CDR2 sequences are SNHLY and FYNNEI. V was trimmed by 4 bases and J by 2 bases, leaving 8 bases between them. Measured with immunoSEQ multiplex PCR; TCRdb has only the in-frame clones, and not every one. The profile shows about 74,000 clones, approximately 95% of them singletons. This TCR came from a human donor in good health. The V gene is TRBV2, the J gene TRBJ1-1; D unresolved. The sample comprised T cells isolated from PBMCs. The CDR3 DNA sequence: TGTGCCAGCAGTGCTGGGAGCAACACTGAAGCTTTCTTT. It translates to CASSAGSNTEAFF.